This T cell receptor beta chain originates from a study of cytomegalovirus exposure and HLA in healthy donors. CDR3 length equals 13 residues. The V and J ends lost 0 bases and 9 bases respectively, with 12 bases between them. Germline loops: CDR1 SGDLS, CDR2 YYNGEE. On this clone: Its antigen is unidentified.

Points from the study as a whole: The later analysis indicated that the majority of CMV-associated TCR beta chains appeared HLA-restricted. In a later analysis, compared with equally common non-associated chains, HLA-associated beta chains were more expanded. Across donors, sequencing depth was assumed by presence/absence analyses to be roughly uniform.

PCR amplification relied on 60 Vbeta primers (plus 13 Jbeta primers). Measured with immunoSEQ multiplex PCR; TCRdb has only the in-frame clones, and not every one. Recorded for this sample: around 34,000 clones. The rearrangement uses TRBV9 and TRBJ1-2; unclear D gene. This TCR came from a woman in her thirties or forties in good health and CMV-seropositive. The sample consisted of PBMCs. CDR3 protein: CASSVAQLGSYTF. In nucleotides, the CDR3 is TGTGCCAGCAGCGTAGCACAGTTGGGTAGCTACACCTTC.